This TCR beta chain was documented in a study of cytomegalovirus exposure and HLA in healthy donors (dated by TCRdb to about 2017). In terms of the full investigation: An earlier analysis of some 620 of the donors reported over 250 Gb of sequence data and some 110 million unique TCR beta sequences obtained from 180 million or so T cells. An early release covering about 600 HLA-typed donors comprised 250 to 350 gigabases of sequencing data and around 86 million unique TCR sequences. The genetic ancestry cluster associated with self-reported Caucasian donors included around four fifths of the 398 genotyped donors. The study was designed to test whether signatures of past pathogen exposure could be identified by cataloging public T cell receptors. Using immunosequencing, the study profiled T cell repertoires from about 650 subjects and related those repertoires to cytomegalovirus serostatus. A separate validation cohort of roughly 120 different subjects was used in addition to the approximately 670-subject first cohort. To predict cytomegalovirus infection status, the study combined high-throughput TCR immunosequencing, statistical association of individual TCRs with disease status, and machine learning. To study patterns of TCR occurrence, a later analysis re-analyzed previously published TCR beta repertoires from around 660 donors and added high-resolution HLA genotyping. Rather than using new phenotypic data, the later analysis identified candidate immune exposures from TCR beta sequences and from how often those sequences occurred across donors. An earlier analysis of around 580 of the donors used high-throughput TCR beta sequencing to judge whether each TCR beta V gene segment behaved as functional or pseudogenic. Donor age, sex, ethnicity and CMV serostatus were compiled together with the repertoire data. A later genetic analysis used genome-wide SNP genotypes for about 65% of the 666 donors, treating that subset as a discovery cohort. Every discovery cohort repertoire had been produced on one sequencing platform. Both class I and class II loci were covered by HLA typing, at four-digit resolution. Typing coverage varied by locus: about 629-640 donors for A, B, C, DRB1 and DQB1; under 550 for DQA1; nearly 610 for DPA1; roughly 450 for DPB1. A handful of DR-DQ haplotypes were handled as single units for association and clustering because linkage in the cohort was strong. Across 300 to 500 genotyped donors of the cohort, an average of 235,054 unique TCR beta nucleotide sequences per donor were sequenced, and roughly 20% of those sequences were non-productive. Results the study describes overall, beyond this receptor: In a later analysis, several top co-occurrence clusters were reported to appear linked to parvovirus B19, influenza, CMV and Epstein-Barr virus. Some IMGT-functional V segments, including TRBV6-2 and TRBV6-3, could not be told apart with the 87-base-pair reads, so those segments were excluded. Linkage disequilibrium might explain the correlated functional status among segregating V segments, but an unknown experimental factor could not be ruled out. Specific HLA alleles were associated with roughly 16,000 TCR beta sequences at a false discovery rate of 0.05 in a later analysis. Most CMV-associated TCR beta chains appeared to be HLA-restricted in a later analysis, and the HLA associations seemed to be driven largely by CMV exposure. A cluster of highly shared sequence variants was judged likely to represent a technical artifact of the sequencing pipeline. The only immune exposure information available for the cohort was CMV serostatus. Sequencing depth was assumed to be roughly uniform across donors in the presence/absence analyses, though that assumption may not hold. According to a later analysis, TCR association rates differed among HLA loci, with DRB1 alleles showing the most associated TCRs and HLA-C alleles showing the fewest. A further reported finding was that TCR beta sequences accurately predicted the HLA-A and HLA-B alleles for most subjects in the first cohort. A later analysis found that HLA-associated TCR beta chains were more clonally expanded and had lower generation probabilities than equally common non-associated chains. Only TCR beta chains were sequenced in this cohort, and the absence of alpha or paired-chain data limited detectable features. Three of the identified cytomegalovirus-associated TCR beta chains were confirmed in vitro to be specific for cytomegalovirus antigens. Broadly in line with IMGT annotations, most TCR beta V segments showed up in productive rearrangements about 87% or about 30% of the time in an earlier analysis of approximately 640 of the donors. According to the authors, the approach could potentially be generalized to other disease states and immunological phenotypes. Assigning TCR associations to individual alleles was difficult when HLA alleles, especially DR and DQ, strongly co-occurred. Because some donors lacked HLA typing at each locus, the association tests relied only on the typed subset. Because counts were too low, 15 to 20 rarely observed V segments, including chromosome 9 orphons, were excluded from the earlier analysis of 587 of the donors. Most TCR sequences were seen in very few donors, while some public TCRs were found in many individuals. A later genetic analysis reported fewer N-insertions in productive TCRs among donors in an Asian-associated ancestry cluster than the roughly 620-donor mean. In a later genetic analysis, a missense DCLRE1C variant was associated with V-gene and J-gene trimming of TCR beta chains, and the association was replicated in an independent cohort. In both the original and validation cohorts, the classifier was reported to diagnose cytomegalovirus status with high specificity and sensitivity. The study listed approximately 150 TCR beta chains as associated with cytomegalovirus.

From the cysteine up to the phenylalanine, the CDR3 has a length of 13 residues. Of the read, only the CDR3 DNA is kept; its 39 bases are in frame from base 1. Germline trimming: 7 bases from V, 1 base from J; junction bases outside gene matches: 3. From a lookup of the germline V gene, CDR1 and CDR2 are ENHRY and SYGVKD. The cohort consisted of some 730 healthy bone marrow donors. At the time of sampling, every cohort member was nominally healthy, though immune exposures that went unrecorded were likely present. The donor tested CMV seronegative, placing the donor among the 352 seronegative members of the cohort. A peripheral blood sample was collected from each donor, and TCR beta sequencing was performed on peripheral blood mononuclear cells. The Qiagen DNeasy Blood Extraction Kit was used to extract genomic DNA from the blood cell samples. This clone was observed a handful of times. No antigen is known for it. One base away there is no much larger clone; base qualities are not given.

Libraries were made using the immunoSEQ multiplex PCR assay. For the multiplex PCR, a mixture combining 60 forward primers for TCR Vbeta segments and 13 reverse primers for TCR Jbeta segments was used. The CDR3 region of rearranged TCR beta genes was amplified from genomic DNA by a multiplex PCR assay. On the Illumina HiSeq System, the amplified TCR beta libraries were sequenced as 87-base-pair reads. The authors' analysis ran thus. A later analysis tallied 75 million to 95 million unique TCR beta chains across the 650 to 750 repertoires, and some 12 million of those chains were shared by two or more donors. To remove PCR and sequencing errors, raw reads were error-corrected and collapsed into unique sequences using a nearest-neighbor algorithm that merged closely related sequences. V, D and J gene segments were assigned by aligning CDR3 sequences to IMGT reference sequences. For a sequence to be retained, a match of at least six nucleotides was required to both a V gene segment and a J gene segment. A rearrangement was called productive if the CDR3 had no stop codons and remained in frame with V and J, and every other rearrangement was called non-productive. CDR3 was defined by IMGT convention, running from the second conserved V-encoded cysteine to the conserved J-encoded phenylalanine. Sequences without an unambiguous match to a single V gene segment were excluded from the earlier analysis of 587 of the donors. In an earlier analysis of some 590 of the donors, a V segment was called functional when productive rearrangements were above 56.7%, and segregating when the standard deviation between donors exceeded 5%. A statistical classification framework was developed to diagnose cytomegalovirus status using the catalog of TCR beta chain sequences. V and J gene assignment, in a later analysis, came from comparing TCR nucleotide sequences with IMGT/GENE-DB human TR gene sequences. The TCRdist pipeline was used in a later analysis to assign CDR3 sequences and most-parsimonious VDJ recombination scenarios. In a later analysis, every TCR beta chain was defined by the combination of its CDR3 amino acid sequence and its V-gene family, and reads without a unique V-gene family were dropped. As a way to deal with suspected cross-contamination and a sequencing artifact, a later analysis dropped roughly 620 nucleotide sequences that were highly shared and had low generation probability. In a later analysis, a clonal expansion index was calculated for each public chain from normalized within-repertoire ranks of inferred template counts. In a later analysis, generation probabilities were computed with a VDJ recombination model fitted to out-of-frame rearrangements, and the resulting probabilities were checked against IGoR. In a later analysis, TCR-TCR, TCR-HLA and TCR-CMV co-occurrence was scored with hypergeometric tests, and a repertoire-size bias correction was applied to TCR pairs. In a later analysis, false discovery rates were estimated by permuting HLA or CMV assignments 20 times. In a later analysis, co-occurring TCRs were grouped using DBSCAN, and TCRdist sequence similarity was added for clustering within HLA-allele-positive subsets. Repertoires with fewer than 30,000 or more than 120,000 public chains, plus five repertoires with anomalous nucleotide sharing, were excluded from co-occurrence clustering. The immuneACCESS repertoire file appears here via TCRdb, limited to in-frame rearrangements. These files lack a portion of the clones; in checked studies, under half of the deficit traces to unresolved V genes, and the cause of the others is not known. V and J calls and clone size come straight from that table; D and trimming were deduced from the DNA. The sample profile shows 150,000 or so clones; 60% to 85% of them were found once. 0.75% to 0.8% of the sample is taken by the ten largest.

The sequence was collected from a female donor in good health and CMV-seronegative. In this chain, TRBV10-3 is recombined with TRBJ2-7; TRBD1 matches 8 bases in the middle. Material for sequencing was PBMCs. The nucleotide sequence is TGTGCCATCACCCGACAGGGGTCCTACGAGCAGTACTTC. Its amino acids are CAITRQGSYEQYF.